The source of this T cell receptor (beta chain) is a study of cytomegalovirus exposure and HLA in healthy donors. PCR amplification relied on 60 Vbeta primers (plus 13 Jbeta primers). Some clones are missing from TCRdb's copy, which holds only in-frame ones; the method was immunoSEQ multiplex PCR. In all, the sample yields some 110,000 clones. V lost 1 base and J lost 5, with 25 bases in between. Germline CDR1 is SGDLS and CDR2 is YYNGEE. This CDR3 is 18 amino acids long. The study's findings and limits: Sequences of the TCR beta chain were said to predict the HLA-A and HLA-B alleles of most subjects accurately.

Samples came from healthy bone marrow donors. Comment on this clone: The antigen is not known.

This TCR was sampled from a man aged 18 to 30 in good health and CMV-seronegative. The specimen sequenced was PBMCs. The rearrangement uses TRBV9 and TRBJ2-7; a possible D gene is TRBD2 (6 bases). This CDR3 reads CASSVTGEVLGTLDEQYF. The DNA for the CDR3 is TGTGCCAGCAGCGTAACGGGAGAGGTCTTGGGGACTCTTGACGAGCAGTACTTC.